Presented here are 32 T cell receptor beta chains from one specimen sequenced in a study of low-dose radiotherapy and immunotherapy resistance in tumors. Alpha- and beta-chain coverage of first-strand cDNA came from TRAV- and TRBV-specific primers. TCRs were put through roughly 20 PCR cycles of amplification with Phusion. A constant-region primer and the V-primer adapter served as the primer pair. One entry per CDR3 protein results from TCRdb running MiXCR on the reads. The repertoire holds some 10,000 distinct CDR3 sequences, 40% to 55% seen once, with over 5.5% in the top ten. Receptor source: a human donor with advanced metastatic prostate, ovarian, gallbladder or colorectal cancer (not recorded which). This table probably holds off-target reads from a library built for another chain.

CDR3 nucleotides: TGTGCCAGCAGCTTAGATCGTTGGGCAGATACGCAGTATTTT. This codes for CASSLDRWADTQYF. This sequence joins TRBV11-2 and TRBJ2-3; no reliable D call. The germline CDR1 and CDR2 sequences are SGHAT and FQNNGV. This CDR3 region has 14 residues. V lost 0 bases and J lost 4, with 8 bases in between.

This chain joins TRBV18 and TRBJ2-7, with TRBD1 as a possible D gene (6 bases). The V gene's germline CDR1 is KGHSH and CDR2 LQKENI. V was shortened by 0 bases and J by 4 bases, with 13 bases between the two germline ends. This CDR3 comprises 15 residues. CDR3 DNA sequence: TGTGCCAGCTCACCACCGGGGCAGGGGAAGTACGAGCAGTACTTC. Its translation: CASSPPGQGKYEQYF.

This chain links TRBV2 with TRBJ1-5; perhaps TRBD1 as D (6 bases). The V end was cut by 3 bases, the J end by 3 bases, with 9 bases between. CDR1 is SNHLY and CDR2 is FYNNEI in the germline V gene. This CDR3 is 14 amino acids long. CDR3 nucleotides: TGTGCCAGCAGTGAGCGACAGGACAATCAGCCCCAGCATTTT. Its translation is CASSERQDNQPQHF.

In its sample, this clonotype was seen a few times. The DNA of the CDR3 is TGTGCCAGCATCCCGACAGAGCTCTCCTACAATGAGCAGTTCTTC. This gives the protein CASIPTELSYNEQFF. The chain carries TRBV25-1 and TRBJ2-1; TRBD1 is a possible D gene (5 bases). The germline CDR1 and CDR2 sequences are MGHDK and SYGVNS. V dropped 7 bases and J dropped 0 bases, with 13 bases sitting between them. The CDR3 covers 15 residues. Using reference TRBV25-1 and TRBJ2-1 for the parts outside the CDR3, the full variable domain is EADIYQTPRYLVIGTGKKITLECSQTMGHDKMYWYQQDPGMELHLIHYSYGVNSTEKGDLSSESTVSRIRTEHFPLTLESARPSHTSQYLCASIPTELSYNEQFFGPGTRLTVL.

CDR3 sequence: CASSSQTSPGTGEQFF. The CDR3 DNA sequence: TGCGCCAGCAGCTCCCAAACTAGCCCGGGCACAGGAGAGCAGTTCTTC. The chain links TRBV5-1 to TRBJ2-1; D is perhaps TRBD2 (6 bases). This CDR3 is 16 amino acids long. CDR1 is SGHRS, CDR2 YFSETQ, per germline. Deletions cut 3 bases from V and 10 bases from J, with 23 bases between.

The CDR3 DNA is TGCAGTGCTAGTCCGGGGGGCGGCAACGAGCAGTACTTC. Translation gives CSASPGGGNEQYF. The rearrangement joins TRBV20-1 to TRBJ2-7, with TRBD2 as a possible D gene (7 bases). The V end was cut by 3 bases, the J end by 5 bases, with 14 bases between. The CDR3 contains 13 residues. Germline values: CDR1 DFQATT, CDR2 SNEGSKA (reference sequence).

This clonotype was seen a few times. This chain joins TRBV2 and TRBJ1-5; D unclear. The CDR3 has 15 amino acids. The germline V and J ends were trimmed by 5 bases and 0 bases, with 11 bases remaining between them. CDR1 is SNHLY and CDR2 is FYNNEI in the germline V gene. The chain's CDR3 is CASSSDTRSNQPQHF. DNA of the CDR3: TGTGCCAGCAGTTCTGACACCCGTAGCAATCAGCCCCAGCATTTT.

This clonotype came up a few times. V usage is TRBV5-3 and J usage is TRBJ2-7, with 8 bases aligning to TRBD1. TRBV5-3 is marked as an open reading frame, function uncertain. V lost 10 bases, J lost 0 bases, and 6 bases stayed unmatched. The CDR3 consists of 13 residues. CDR3 region: CAPTGGGSYEQYF. CDR3 bases: TGTGCCCCCACAGGGGGAGGCTCCTACGAGCAGTACTTC.

This clonotype was detected only a few times. This rearrangement joins TRBV7-8 to TRBJ2-2; 8 bases fit TRBD1. With 4 bases clipped from V and 6 bases from J, the junction kept 7 bases outside the gene matches. The length of the CDR3 is 15 residues. Germline V CDR1 and CDR2: SGHVS, FQNEAQ. Written as DNA, the CDR3 is TGTGCCAGCAGCTGGATGACAGGGGCGGCCGGGGAGCTGTTTTTT. Translated, it gives CASSWMTGAAGELFF.

This clonotype is medium-sized within its sample. J is TRBJ2-7 and V is TRBV20-1, with unresolved D. Germline lookup yields CDR1 DFQATT and CDR2 SNEGSKA (reference sequence). Trimming took 0 bases from V and 0 from J, leaving 12 bases between them. The CDR3 spans 15 residues. The CDR3 loop is CSARDHPVSSYEQYF. The CDR3 DNA sequence: TGCAGTGCTAGAGATCATCCGGTGAGCTCCTACGAGCAGTACTTC.

V and J are TRBV20-1 and TRBJ2-7; tentative D call: TRBD1 (6 bases). The V gene lost 0 bases and the J gene lost 7 bases, with 19 bases spanning the gap. CDR1 and CDR2 (germline): DFQATT, SNEGSKA (reference sequence). CDR3 length equals 15 residues. The CDR3 nucleotides read TGCAGTGCTAGAGATCTGACAGGTGCGAGAACTGAGCAGTACTTC. It codes for CSARDLTGARTEQYF.

This clonotype was seen a handful of times. The genes are TRBV3-1 and TRBJ2-1, with unresolved D. V lost 10 bases, J lost 11 bases, and 15 bases lay in between. The CDR3 is 11 amino acids. Per germline, CDR1 LGHDT and CDR2 YNNKEL (reference sequence). The CDR3 here is CATRGVDQQFF. For the CDR3, the DNA is TGTGCCACCCGTGGGGTCGACCAGCAGTTCTTC.

This clonotype appeared a few times. The V gene is TRBV10-3, the J gene TRBJ1-4; D gene ambiguous. From germline, CDR1 is ENHRY and CDR2 SYGVKD. V lost 9 bases to trimming and J lost 0 bases, with 5 bases between them. This CDR3 comprises 12 residues. The CDR3 sequence is CAMSATNEKLFF. The CDR3 DNA sequence: TGTGCCATGTCAGCAACTAATGAAAAACTGTTTTTT.

This clonotype showed up just a few times. J is TRBJ2-1 and V is TRBV12-3 or TRBV12-4; perhaps TRBD2 as D (6 bases). The CDR3 runs to 15 residues. The germline V and J ends were trimmed by 1 base and 4 bases, with 11 bases remaining between them. The CDR3 DNA follows: TGTGCCAGCAGTTTAGGGCGCGGGACTTACAATGAGCAGTTCTTC. Encoded protein: CASSLGRGTYNEQFF.

The chain employs TRBV5-8 and TRBJ2-1, with D unclear. Germline loops: CDR1 SGHTS, CDR2 YDEGEE. Trimming stripped 1 base from V and 6 bases from J, with 8 bases between. The CDR3 runs 13 residues. The CDR3 DNA is TGTGCCAGCAGCTTGAGAGTGTCCAATGAGCAGTTCTTC. Residues: CASSLRVSNEQFF.

This clonotype is categorized as medium-sized. CDR3 in DNA: TGTGCCAGCGAGGGAGAGGCCACAGATACGCAGTATTTT. This translates into CASEGEATDTQYF. The chain employs TRBV5-4 and TRBJ2-3; D is perhaps TRBD2 (5 bases). V was cut by 7 bases and J by 2 bases, with 11 bases left in between. This CDR3 is 13 amino acids long. Germline CDR1 SGHNT, CDR2 YYREEE (reference sequence).

The V gene is TRBV5-3, the J gene TRBJ1-5; 9 nucleotides line up with TRBD1. Being an ORF, TRBV5-3 has a function that is uncertain. CDR3 length equals 14 residues. With V trimmed by 8 bases and J by 6 bases, 9 bases remained unmatched. The CDR3 DNA reads as TGTGCCAGCAGCCCGGACAGGGGAGGTCAGCCCCAGCATTTT. This gives the protein CASSPDRGGQPQHF.

The chain combines TRBV5-1 with TRBJ2-4; 7 bases map to TRBD1. In germline, CDR1 is SGHRS, CDR2 YFSETQ. The CDR3 is 13 residues long. Trimming took 4 bases from V and 6 from J; bases not matched to a gene: 4. CDR3 sequence reads: CASSDRAGNIQYF. CDR3 coding DNA: TGCGCCAGCAGCGACAGGGCAGGAAACATTCAGTACTTC.

V and J are TRBV12-3 or TRBV12-4 and TRBJ2-2; the D gene is possibly TRBD1 (5 bases). The CDR3 spans 14 residues. Trimming took off 6 bases at V and 2 bases at J, with 10 bases between the two ends. Here the CDR3 reads CASRDRANTGELFF. DNA for the CDR3: TGTGCCAGCAGAGACAGAGCTAACACCGGGGAGCTGTTTTTT.

The V call is TRBV10-3, the J call TRBJ1-3, with D tentatively TRBD1 (6 bases). This CDR3 comprises 15 residues. Looked up from germline, CDR1 is ENHRY and CDR2 is SYGVKD. V was clipped by 6 bases and J by 6 bases, with 18 bases between them. The CDR3 coding sequence is TGTGCCATCAGGGCAACAGGGCCCCTGGAAAACACCATATATTTT. This translates into CAIRATGPLENTIYF.

This clonotype was picked up a small number of times. V is TRBV10-3 and J is TRBJ2-1; 13 bases align to TRBD2. The CDR3 is 15 amino acids. The junction had 4 bases not matched to a gene; V was cut back by 6 bases and J by 5 bases. Germline CDR1 reads ENHRY; CDR2 reads SYGVKD. The CDR3 region is CAISRGLAGDNEQFF. As DNA, the CDR3 is TGTGCCATCAGCCGAGGACTAGCGGGAGACAATGAGCAGTTCTTC.

The chain uses TRBV7-9 and TRBJ2-1; D perhaps matches TRBD2 (5 bases). With 1 base removed from V and 9 bases from J, the gap between germline ends came to 13 bases. Germline CDR1 SEHNR, CDR2 FQNEAQ (reference sequence). The CDR3 is made up of 14 amino acids. The CDR3 bases are TGTGCCAGCAGCTTAGTACTAGGGATCGGTGAGCAGTTCTTC. Protein product: CASSLVLGIGEQFF.

This CDR3 reads CASSLTSGANVLTF. CDR3 nucleotide sequence: TGTGCCAGCAGCTTAACCTCTGGGGCCAACGTCCTGACTTTC. This sequence joins TRBV7-9 and TRBJ2-6; D remains unclear. CDR3 length: 14 amino acids. From germline, CDR1 is SEHNR and CDR2 FQNEAQ (reference sequence). V gave up 2 bases and J gave up 0 bases, with 2 bases separating them.

This clonotype was detected only a few times. The CDR3 sequence is CASSQDTEAFF. The CDR3 DNA reads TGTGCCAGCAGCCAAGACACTGAAGCTTTCTTT. The V call is TRBV11-1, the J call TRBJ1-1; D remains unclear. V lost 5 bases, J lost 3 bases, and 4 bases lay in between. The CDR3 covers 11 residues. Germline V CDR1 and CDR2: SGHAT, FQDESV (reference sequence).

The gene calls are TRBV20-1 and TRBJ2-1; the D gene could be TRBD1 or TRBD2 (5 bases each). V lost 0 bases and J lost 7, with 13 bases in between. The germline V gene has CDR1 DFQATT and CDR2 SNEGSKA (reference sequence). This CDR3 has 14 residues. The CDR3 DNA follows: TGCAGTGCTAGAGAGGGCAGTGGGGGAAATGAGCAGTTCTTC. Amino acid sequence: CSAREGSGGNEQFF.

By its share, this clonotype is medium-sized. The V gene is TRBV29-1, the J gene TRBJ1-2, with TRBD1 identical over 7 bases. V was pared by 1 base and J by 4 bases, with 6 bases of the junction left unmatched. Germline CDR1 reads SQVTM; CDR2 reads ANQGSEA. The CDR3 length is 14 residues. CDR3 protein: CSVEASRGVYGYTF. The CDR3, as DNA: TGCAGCGTTGAAGCTAGCAGGGGGGTCTATGGCTACACCTTC.

The chain is built from TRBV7-3 and TRBJ2-1, with a tentative D call TRBD2 (6 bases). From germline, CDR1 is SGHTA and CDR2 FQGTGA. With 5 bases removed from V and 2 bases from J, the gap between germline ends came to 13 bases. This CDR3 spans 15 amino acids. The CDR3 sequence: CASSPISGAYNEQFF. CDR3 sequence (DNA): TGTGCCAGCAGCCCCATTTCGGGAGCCTACAATGAGCAGTTCTTC.

This clonotype was seen more than once but under ten times. This chain connects TRBV28 to TRBJ2-1, with D perhaps TRBD1 (6 bases). Germline loops: CDR1 MDHEN, CDR2 SYDVKM. The V gene lost 5 bases and the J gene lost 9 bases, with 8 bases spanning the gap. CDR3 length: 11 residues. CDR3 sequence (DNA): TGTGCCAGCAGTGCAGGGGTTGAGCAGTTCTTC. Translating gives CASSAGVEQFF.

This clonotype has only a few counts. The chain has TRBV10-1 and TRBJ1-5, with D possibly being TRBD1 (5 bases). The CDR3 is 12 residues long. CDR1 and CDR2 (germline): WNHNN, SYGVQD (reference sequence). V was cut by 6 bases and J by 7 bases, with 10 bases left in between. This CDR3 is CASSGTGQPQHF. The CDR3 DNA sequence: TGCGCCAGCAGCGGGACTGGACAGCCCCAGCATTTT.

The chain couples TRBV12-3 or TRBV12-4 to TRBJ1-1, with 10 bases aligning to TRBD1. There are 12 residues in the CDR3. V shed 10 bases, J shed 11 bases, and the junction held 10 bases outside the gene matches. The CDR3 protein is CATGQGPEAAFF. The CDR3 DNA follows: TGTGCCACGGGACAGGGGCCCGAAGCGGCTTTCTTT.

The chain's CDR3 is CSATLDLGETQYF. The CDR3 coding sequence is TGCAGTGCTACCCTGGACCTAGGGGAGACCCAGTACTTC. The rearrangement joins TRBV20-1 to TRBJ2-5, with D hard to call. Trimming took off 4 bases at V and 5 bases at J, with 14 bases between the two ends. Germline V gives CDR1 DFQATT, CDR2 SNEGSKA (reference sequence). The CDR3 is 13 amino acids.

This clonotype was observed a few times. The genes are TRBV3-1 and TRBJ1-2, with D uncertain. V lost 4 bases and J lost 3, with 9 bases in between. Germline V lookup: CDR1 LGHDT, CDR2 YNNKEL (reference sequence). The CDR3 is 13 amino acids. In nucleotides, the CDR3 is TGTGCCAGCAGCCCCACAAAAGACTATGGCTACACCTTC. Amino acids: CASSPTKDYGYTF.